This passage covers 19 T cell receptor beta chains from one sample sequenced in a study of control samples from healthy donors and cancer patients. Repertoires were generated with immunoSEQ multiplex PCR, while TCRdb's copy carries only in-frame clones and drops some. The sample holds some 120,000 clones, approximately 91% seen once. Material: blood. All receptors derive from a man in his fifties or sixties in good health.

Written as DNA, the CDR3 is TGTGCCAGCAGCTTAGGGCACTACGAGCAGTACTTC. Residues: CASSLGHYEQYF. The rearrangement joins TRBV11-2 to TRBJ2-7; D gene unclear. The CDR3 loop spans 12 amino acids. Germline CDR1 reads SGHAT; CDR2 reads FQNNGV. Trimming shortened V by 1 base and J by 3 bases, and 4 bases separated the two germline ends.

The CDR3 reads CATLGDRRYEQYF. DNA of the CDR3: TGTGCCACCCTTGGGGACAGGCGCTACGAGCAGTACTTC. This chain connects TRBV28 to TRBJ2-7; 8 bases are shared with TRBD1. Trimming cost V 10 bases and J 3 bases; bases outside gene matches: 8. Germline lookup yields CDR1 MDHEN and CDR2 SYDVKM. The CDR3 has 13 residues.

The chain combines TRBV3-1 (or the pseudogene TRBV3-2) with TRBJ2-7; 8 nucleotides agree with TRBD1. Germline CDR1 and CDR2: LGHDT and YNNKEL (reference sequence). This CDR3 is 12 amino acids long. J lost 5 bases, V lost 4 bases, and 1 base had no gene match. The CDR3 bases are TGTGCCAGCAGCCCAGGGGGCAACGAGCAGTACTTC. Its translation is CASSPGGNEQYF.

The rearrangement uses TRBV5-4 and TRBJ1-3, with D unresolved. Deletions cut 2 bases from V and 4 bases from J, with 4 bases between. Germline V gene lookup returns CDR1 SGHNT and CDR2 YYREEE (reference sequence). This CDR3 is built from 12 residues. CDR3 sequence: CASSLSGNTIYF. Written as DNA, the CDR3 is TGTGCCAGCAGCTTATCCGGAAACACCATATATTTT.

This chain uses TRBV9 with TRBJ1-5; possible D gene TRBD1, 5 bases. The germline gives CDR1 SGDLS, CDR2 YYNGEE. V lost 3 bases and J 5 bases, leaving 12 bases between the germline ends. The CDR3 extends over 14 amino acids. The DNA for the CDR3 is TGTGCCAGCAGCGCCGACAGCGGCTATCAGCCCCAGCATTTT. Residues: CASSADSGYQPQHF.

J is TRBJ2-3 and V is TRBV5-6, with 10 bases aligning to TRBD1. Germline V CDR1 and CDR2: SGHDT, YYEEEE. Unmatched junction bases numbered 7, after V lost 6 bases and J lost 3 bases. The CDR3 sequence is 15 residues long. Here the CDR3 DNA reads TGTGCCAGCACAAGGACAGGGGGACTTACAGATACGCAGTATTTT. Its translation: CASTRTGGLTDTQYF.

The CDR3 nucleotides are TGTGCCAGCAGCTTAGGTAGTTCAAACAGCTACCGGGCCAACGTCCTGACTTTC. Translated, it gives CASSLGSSNSYRANVLTF. The J gene is TRBJ2-6, the V gene TRBV7-9; no clear D. There are 18 residues in the CDR3. Trimming shortened V by 1 base and J by 5 bases, and 18 bases separated the two germline ends. Looked up from germline, CDR1 is SEHNR and CDR2 is FQNEAQ (reference sequence).

V gene TRBV29-1 combines with J gene TRBJ2-1; D gene ambiguous. Germline V lookup: CDR1 SQVTM, CDR2 ANQGSEA. The V and J ends lost 3 bases and 0 bases respectively, with 6 bases between them. The CDR3 has 13 residues. CDR3 DNA sequence: TGCAGCGTTGACCGATACTCCTACAATGAGCAGTTCTTC. Its translation: CSVDRYSYNEQFF.

The CDR3 nucleotides read TGTGCCGGCCAACCCGGGGCGGCGGGAAACTCCTACGAGCAGTACTTC. Translated, it gives CAGQPGAAGNSYEQYF. The J gene is TRBJ2-7, the V gene TRBV28; D might be TRBD2 (6 bases). Trimming removed 11 bases from V and 0 bases from J, with 23 bases in between. The CDR3 is made up of 16 amino acids. The germline gives CDR1 MDHEN, CDR2 SYDVKM.

With regard to this clone: One end of the junction fails to match germline, which may point to a read error. The chain employs TRBV7-3 and TRBJ2-1, with 7 bases lining up with TRBD1. The CDR3 loop spans 16 amino acids. Germline V gene sequence: CDR1 SGHTA, CDR2 FQGTGA. The CDR3 sequence: CASSLIGGSTYNEQFF. DNA of the CDR3: TGTGCCAGCAGTTTAATAGGGGGCTCAACCTACAATGAGCAGTTCTTC.

The chain links TRBV27 to TRBJ1-5; 7 bases agree with TRBD1. J was trimmed by 3 bases and V by 6 bases; bases with no gene match: 5. Germline lookup yields CDR1 MNHEY and CDR2 SMNVEV (reference sequence). This CDR3 region has 14 residues. CDR3 in amino acids: CASSKTGNNQPQHF. As DNA, the CDR3 is TGTGCCAGCAGCAAGACAGGGAACAATCAGCCCCAGCATTTT.

V gene TRBV28 combines with J gene TRBJ2-1; D perhaps matches TRBD2 (5 bases). This CDR3 region has 12 residues. The V gene lost 1 base and the J gene lost 9 bases, with 7 bases spanning the gap. Germline CDR1 MDHEN, CDR2 SYDVKM. The CDR3 DNA follows: TGTGCCAGCAGTTTATACGAGGGTGAGCAGTTCTTC. Its protein is CASSLYEGEQFF. Complete variable domain (other parts from reference TRBV28 and TRBJ2-1): DVKVTQSSRYLVKRTGEKVFLECVQDMDHENMFWYRQDPGLGLRLIYFSYDVKMKEKGDIPEGYSVSREKKERFSLILESASTNQTSMYLCASSLYEGEQFFGPGTRLTVL.

The rearrangement links TRBV6-1 to TRBJ1-5; TRBD1 might be the D (5 bases). Germline V gene sequence: CDR1 MNHNS, CDR2 SASEGT. The V end was cut by 2 bases, the J end by 4 bases, with 12 bases between. The CDR3 length is 15 residues. This CDR3 reads CASSELGGANQPQHF. The CDR3 DNA is TGTGCCAGCAGTGAACTTGGTGGGGCAAATCAGCCCCAGCATTTT.

The V gene is TRBV18, the J gene TRBJ2-2, with TRBD1 matching over 7 bases. The CDR3 sequence is 16 residues long. Germline lookup yields CDR1 KGHSH and CDR2 LQKENI. With 1 base clipped from V and 3 bases from J, the junction kept 5 bases outside the gene matches. The CDR3 nucleotides read TGTGCCAGCTCACCACTCTCAGGGGGACACACCGGGGAGCTGTTTTTT. It is translated as CASSPLSGGHTGELFF. Full variable domain (outside the CDR3, taken from reference TRBV18 and TRBJ2-2): NAGVMQNPRHLVRRRGQEARLRCSPMKGHSHVYWYRQLPEEGLKFMVYLQKENIIDESGMPKERFSAEFPKEGPSILRIQQVVRGDSAAYFCASSPLSGGHTGELFFGEGSRLTVL.

The chain carries TRBV14 and TRBJ1-1; D call uncertain. V dropped 2 bases and J dropped 5 bases, with 21 bases sitting between them. This CDR3 spans 17 amino acids. In germline, CDR1 is SGHDN, CDR2 FVKESK. DNA for the CDR3: TGTGCCAGCAGCCAATCCGCATACTCGCCGGTGAGAACTGAAGCTTTCTTT. The encoded protein is CASSQSAYSPVRTEAFF.

CDR3 nucleotide sequence: TGTGCCAGCAGCTTAGCTGCTTACAATGAGCAGTTCTTC. This gives the protein CASSLAAYNEQFF. The V call is TRBV11-1, the J call TRBJ2-1; D is uncertain. Trimming took off 0 bases at V and 4 bases at J, with 4 bases between the two ends. Per germline, CDR1 SGHAT and CDR2 FQDESV (reference sequence). CDR3 size: 13 residues.

This clone was seen a single time. The J gene is TRBJ2-7, the V gene TRBV10-3, with TRBD1 matching over 7 bases. J was trimmed by 2 bases and V by 8 bases; bases with no gene match: 6. CDR3 length equals 13 residues. The germline CDR1 and CDR2 sequences are ENHRY and SYGVKD. DNA of the CDR3: TGTGCCATCGCTGACAGGGTTGCCTACGAGCAGTACTTC. Translating it yields CAIADRVAYEQYF.

CDR3 sequence (DNA): TGTGCCACCAGTGATCCGACGGGAGTGGGAGAAAAACTGTTTTTT. Translation gives CATSDPTGVGEKLFF. This chain connects TRBV24-1 to TRBJ1-4; D is unclear. Deletions cut 3 bases from V and 8 bases from J, with 15 bases between. The CDR3 sequence is 15 residues long. CDR1 KGHDR and CDR2 SFDVKD come from the germline V gene.

The CDR3 bases are TGTGCCAGCAGCCCCGGACAGAAAAACACCGGGGAGCTGTTTTTT. It codes for CASSPGQKNTGELFF. The chain couples TRBV7-2 to TRBJ2-2; D may be TRBD1 (6 bases). The germline gives CDR1 SGHTA, CDR2 FQGNSA. V shed 5 bases and J shed 2 bases, with 12 bases lying between them. The CDR3 sequence is 15 residues long.